A selection of T cell receptor beta chains follows, all from one sample in a study of CD8+CD57+ T cells in acquired aplastic anemia. TCRdb fed the reads into MiXCR, producing one record per CDR3 protein. Of about 260,000 distinct CDR3 sequences listed, roughly 82% are singletons. The specimen sequenced was sorted CD4+, CD8+, or CD8+CD57+ T cells (not recorded which) from PBMCs. The origin of the receptors is a human donor with aplastic anemia. The conserved cysteine and the conserved F or W are not part of the CDR3 here. The order of the fields is clone size, V gene, J gene, CDR3 protein. Clone sizes are given selectively: once, few, many, or a class where the clone is expanded.

once,TRBV29-1,TRBJ2-1,SVEDVRIGNEQF
once,TRBV9,TRBJ1-1,ASSLGLTGNATDF
.,TRBV10-3,TRBJ2-3,AISERAFILTDTQY
.,TRBV7-3,TRBJ1-6,ASSFDPGRTALSH
few,TRBV29-1,TRBJ2-3,SVRGSSTDTQY
.,TRBV2,TRBJ1-2,ASGEGVAGGQS
.,TRBV7-3,TRBJ1-2,ASSFTSDMSVSSYT
.,TRBV2,TRBJ2-1,ASSSQTSGVGAQYF
.,TRBV15,TRBJ2-1,ATSPPHKGAYNEQF
.,TRBV24-1,TRBJ2-1,ASSSGYYGEQF
.,TRBV7-9,TRBJ2-7,ANENLPGGYTQY
.,TRBV24-1,TRBJ2-1,ATSVRRSGGSDEQF
medium-sized,TRBV5-1,TRBJ2-1,ASSLGQGEWNEQF
many,TRBV9,TRBJ2-1,ASSVGVFSNEQF
.,TRBV7-9,TRBJ2-1,ASSESSEAFFNGQF
.,TRBV2,TRBJ1-1,ASSGGGGKNTEAF
.,TRBV7-3,TRBJ1-1,ASSRQANRRNTEAF
.,TRBV2,TRBJ1-2,ASRGGQGTANYGYT
.,TRBV7-9,TRBJ1-2,ASRGARDTEYVGT
.,TRBV11-2,TRBJ2-1,ASSSIGSGGSDEQF
.,TRBV2,TRBJ2-1,AKSDGGIHEQF
.,TRBV5-4,TRBJ1-1,ASSHTVTGNTEAF
.,TRBV5-6,TRBJ2-1,ASSSGTGAYNEQF
few,TRBV7-9,TRBJ1-5,ASSLDGSSNQPQH
few,TRBV5-4,TRBJ2-1,ASSFTSAMRSDEQF
.,TRBV7-9,TRBJ1-2,ASSSGPSQGGDT
.,TRBV7-6,TRBJ2-3,ASSLDEVRDTEY
once,TRBV7-9,TRBJ1-1,ATSSGVTGAF
once,TRBV15,TRBJ1-2,ATSKRTGALNYGYT
.,TRBV9,TRBJ2-1,ASSNRGTGYNEQF
.,TRBV7-8,TRBJ2-2,ASSFDADGTGLLF
.,TRBV7-8,TRBJ2-1,ASSLGGGNGTQEQF